The sequence of this TCR beta chain was determined in a study of post-analysis software for immune sequencing data. Study-level results: Normalized Chao1 diversity was significantly reduced in patients versus controls. With TRBV5-6, TRBV5-1 and TRBV20-1 included, five TRBV segments were more frequent in patients than in controls.

Between the trimmed V and J ends, which lost 7 bases and 0 bases, there was a span of 16 bases. The length of the CDR3 is 16 residues. In regard to this clonotype: The antigen remains undetermined.

Every TCR beta cDNA library bore unique molecular identifiers. One entry per CDR3 protein, called by TCRdb with MiXCR from the PCR reads. The sample has fewer than 850,000 distinct CDR3 sequences, 46% seen once; the top ten hold 4.9%. Sequencing used blood. The clonotype was recovered from a girl aged 10 to 17 with multiple sclerosis. The V gene is TRBV12-3 or TRBV12-4, the J gene TRBJ2-4; either TRBD1 or TRBD2 may supply D (5 bases each). The CDR3 loop is CASTQGPTLAKNIQYF. DNA of the CDR3: TGTGCCAGCACCCAGGGACCGACCCTAGCCAAAAACATTCAGTACTTC.